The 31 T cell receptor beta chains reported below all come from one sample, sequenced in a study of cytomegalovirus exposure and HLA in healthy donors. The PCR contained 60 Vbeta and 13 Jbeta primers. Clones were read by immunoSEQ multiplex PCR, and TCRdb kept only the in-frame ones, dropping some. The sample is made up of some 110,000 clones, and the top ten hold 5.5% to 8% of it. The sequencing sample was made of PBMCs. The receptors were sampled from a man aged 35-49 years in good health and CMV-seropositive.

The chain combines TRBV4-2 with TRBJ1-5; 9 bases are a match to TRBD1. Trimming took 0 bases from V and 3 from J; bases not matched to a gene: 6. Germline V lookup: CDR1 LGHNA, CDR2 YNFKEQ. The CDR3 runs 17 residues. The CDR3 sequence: CASSQDHRGLLNQPQHF. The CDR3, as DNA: TGTGCCAGCAGCCAAGATCACAGGGGGCTCCTCAATCAGCCCCAGCATTTT.

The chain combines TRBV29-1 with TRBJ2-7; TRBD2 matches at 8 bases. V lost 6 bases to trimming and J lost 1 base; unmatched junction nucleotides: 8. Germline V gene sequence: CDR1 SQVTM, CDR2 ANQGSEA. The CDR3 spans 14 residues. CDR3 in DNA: TGCAGCGTCCGCGGGACTAGGGGATCCTACGAGCAGTACTTC. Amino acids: CSVRGTRGSYEQYF.

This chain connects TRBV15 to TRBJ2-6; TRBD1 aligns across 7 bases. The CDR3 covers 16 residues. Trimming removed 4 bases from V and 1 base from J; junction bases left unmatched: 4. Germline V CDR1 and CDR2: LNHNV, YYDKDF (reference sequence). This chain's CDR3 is CATSTDRRSGANVLTF. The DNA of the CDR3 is TGTGCCACCAGCACGGACAGGCGATCTGGGGCCAACGTCCTGACTTTC.

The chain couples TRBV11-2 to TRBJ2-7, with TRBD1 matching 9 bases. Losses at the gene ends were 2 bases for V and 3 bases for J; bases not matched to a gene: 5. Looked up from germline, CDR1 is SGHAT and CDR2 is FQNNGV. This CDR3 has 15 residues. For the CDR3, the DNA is TGTGCCAGCAGCTTACCCGACAGGGGGTTCTACGAGCAGTACTTC. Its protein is CASSLPDRGFYEQYF.

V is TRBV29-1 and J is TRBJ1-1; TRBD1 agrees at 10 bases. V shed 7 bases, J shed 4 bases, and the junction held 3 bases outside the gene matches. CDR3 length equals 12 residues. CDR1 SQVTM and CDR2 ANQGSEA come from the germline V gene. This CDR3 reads CSADRGPTEAFF. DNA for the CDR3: TGCAGCGCCGACAGGGGGCCCACTGAAGCTTTCTTT. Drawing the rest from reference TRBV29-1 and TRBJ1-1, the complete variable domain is SAVISQKPSRDICQRGTSLTIQCQVDSQVTMMFWYRQQPGQSLTLIATANQGSEATYESGFVIDKFPISRPNLTFSTLTVSNMSPEDSSIYLCSADRGPTEAFFGQGTRLTVV.

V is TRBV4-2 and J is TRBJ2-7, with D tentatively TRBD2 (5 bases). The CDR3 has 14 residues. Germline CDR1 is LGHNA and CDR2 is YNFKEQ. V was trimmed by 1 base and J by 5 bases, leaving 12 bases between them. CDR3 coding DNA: TGTGCCAGCAGCCAAGTAGTAGAGAGGGACGAGCAGTACTTC. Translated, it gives CASSQVVERDEQYF.

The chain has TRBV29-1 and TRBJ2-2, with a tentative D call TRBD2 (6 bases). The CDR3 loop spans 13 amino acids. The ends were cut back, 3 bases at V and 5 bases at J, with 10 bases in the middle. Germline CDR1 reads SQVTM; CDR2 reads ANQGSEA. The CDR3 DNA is TGCAGCGTTGAGTCGGGGGTAACCGGGGAGCTGTTTTTT. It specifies CSVESGVTGELFF.

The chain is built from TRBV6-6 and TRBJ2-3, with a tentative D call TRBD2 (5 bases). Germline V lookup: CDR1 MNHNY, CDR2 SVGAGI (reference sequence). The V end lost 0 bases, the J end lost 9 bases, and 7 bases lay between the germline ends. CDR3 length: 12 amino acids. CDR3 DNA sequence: TGTGCCAGCAGTTACTCAAGCGGAACGCAGTATTTT. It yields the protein CASSYSSGTQYF.

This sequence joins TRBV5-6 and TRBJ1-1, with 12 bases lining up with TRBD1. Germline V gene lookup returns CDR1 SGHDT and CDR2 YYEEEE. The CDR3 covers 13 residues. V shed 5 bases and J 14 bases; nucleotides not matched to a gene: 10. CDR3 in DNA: TGTGCCAGCAGATACGGGACAGGGGGCGAGGAGTTCTTT. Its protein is CASRYGTGGEEFF.

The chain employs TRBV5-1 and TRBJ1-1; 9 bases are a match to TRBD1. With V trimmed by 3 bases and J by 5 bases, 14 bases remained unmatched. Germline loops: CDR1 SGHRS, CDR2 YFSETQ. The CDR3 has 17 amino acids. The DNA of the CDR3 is TGCGCCAGCAGCTATGGGCGGGACAGGGCATTTGTTACTGAAGCTTTCTTT. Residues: CASSYGRDRAFVTEAFF.

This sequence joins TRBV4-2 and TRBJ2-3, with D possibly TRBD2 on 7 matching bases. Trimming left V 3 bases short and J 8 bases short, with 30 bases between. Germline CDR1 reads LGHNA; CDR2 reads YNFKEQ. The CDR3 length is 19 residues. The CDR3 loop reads CASSQRVTGGAKLSVTQYF. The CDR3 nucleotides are TGTGCCAGCAGCCAGAGGGTAACGGGGGGCGCAAAATTGTCTGTTACGCAGTATTTT.

The CDR3: CASSGPSGIYEQYF. Here the CDR3 DNA reads TGCGCCAGCAGCGGCCCTAGCGGGATCTACGAGCAGTACTTC. The rearrangement joins TRBV5-1 to TRBJ2-7; 9 positions agree with TRBD2. Germline loops: CDR1 SGHRS, CDR2 YFSETQ. The V segment lost 4 bases and the J segment 3 bases; nucleotides outside the gene matches: 5. This CDR3 is built from 14 residues. Full variable domain (remainder filled in from reference TRBV5-1 and TRBJ2-7): KAGVTQTPRYLIKTRGQQVTLSCSPISGHRSVSWYQQTPGQGLQFLFEYFSETQRNKGNFPGRFSGRQFSNSRSEMNVSTLELGDSALYLCASSGPSGIYEQYFGPGTRLTVT.

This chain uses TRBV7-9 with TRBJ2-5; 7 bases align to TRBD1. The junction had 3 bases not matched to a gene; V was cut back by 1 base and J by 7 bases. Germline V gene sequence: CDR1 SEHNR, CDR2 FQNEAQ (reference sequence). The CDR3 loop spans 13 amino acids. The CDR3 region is CASSLGQGRTQYF. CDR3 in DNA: TGTGCCAGCAGCTTAGGACAGGGAAGGACCCAGTACTTC.

CDR3 region: CASSPLRASTDTQYF. For the CDR3, the DNA is TGTGCCAGCTCACCCCTACGCGCCAGCACAGATACGCAGTATTTT. The rearrangement uses TRBV18 and TRBJ2-3; no reliable D call. Per the germline V gene, CDR1 is KGHSH and CDR2 is LQKENI. V was clipped by 3 bases and J by 0 bases, with 10 bases between them. This CDR3 is 15 amino acids long.

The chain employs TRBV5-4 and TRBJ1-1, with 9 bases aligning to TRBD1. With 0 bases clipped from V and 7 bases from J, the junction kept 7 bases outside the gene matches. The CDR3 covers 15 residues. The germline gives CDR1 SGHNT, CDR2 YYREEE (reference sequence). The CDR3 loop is CASSLARDRVGEAFF. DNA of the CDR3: TGTGCCAGCAGCTTGGCCCGGGACAGGGTTGGTGAAGCTTTCTTT.

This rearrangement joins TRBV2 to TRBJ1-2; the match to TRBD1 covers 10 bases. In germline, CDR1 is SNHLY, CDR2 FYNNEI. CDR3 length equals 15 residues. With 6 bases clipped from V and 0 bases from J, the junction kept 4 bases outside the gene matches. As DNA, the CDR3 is TGTGCCAGCAGGCGGGACAGGGGAGCTAACTATGGCTACACCTTC. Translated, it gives CASRRDRGANYGYTF.

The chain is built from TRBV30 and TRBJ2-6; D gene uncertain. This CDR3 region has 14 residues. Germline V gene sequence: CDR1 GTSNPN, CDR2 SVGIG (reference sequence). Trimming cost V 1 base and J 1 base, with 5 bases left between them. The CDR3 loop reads CAWSAVSGANVLTF. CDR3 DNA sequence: TGTGCCTGGAGTGCGGTGTCTGGGGCCAACGTCCTGACTTTC.

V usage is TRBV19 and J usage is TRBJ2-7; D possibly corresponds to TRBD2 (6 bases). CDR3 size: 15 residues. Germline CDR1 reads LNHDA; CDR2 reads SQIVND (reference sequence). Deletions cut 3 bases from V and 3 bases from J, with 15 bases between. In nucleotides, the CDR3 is TGTGCCAGTAGTATGCAGGGCCGGGGGAACTACGAGCAGTACTTC. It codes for CASSMQGRGNYEQYF.

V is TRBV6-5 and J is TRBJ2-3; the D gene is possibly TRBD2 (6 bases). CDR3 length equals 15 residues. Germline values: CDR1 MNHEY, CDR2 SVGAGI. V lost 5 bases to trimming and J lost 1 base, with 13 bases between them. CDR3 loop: CASSTTIAGTDTQYF. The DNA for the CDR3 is TGTGCCAGCAGTACGACGATAGCGGGCACAGATACGCAGTATTTT.

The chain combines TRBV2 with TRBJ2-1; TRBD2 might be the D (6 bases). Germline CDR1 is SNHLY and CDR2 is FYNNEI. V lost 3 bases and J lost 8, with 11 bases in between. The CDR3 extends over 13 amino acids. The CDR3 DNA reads TGTGCCAGCAGTGACGGGAGCTCTGATGAGCAGTTCTTC. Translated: CASSDGSSDEQFF.

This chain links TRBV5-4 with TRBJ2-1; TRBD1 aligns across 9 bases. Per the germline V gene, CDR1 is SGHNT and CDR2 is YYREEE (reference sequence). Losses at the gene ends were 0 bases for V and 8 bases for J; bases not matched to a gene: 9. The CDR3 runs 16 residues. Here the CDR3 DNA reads TGTGCCAGCAGCTTGGCCGGGAGACAGGGGGTTTATGAGCAGTTCTTC. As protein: CASSLAGRQGVYEQFF.

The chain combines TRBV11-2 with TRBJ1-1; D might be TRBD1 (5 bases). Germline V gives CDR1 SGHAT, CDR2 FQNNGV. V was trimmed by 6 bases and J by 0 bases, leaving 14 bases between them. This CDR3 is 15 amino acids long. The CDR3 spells CASSAVMTVNTEAFF. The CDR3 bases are TGTGCCAGCAGTGCTGTGATGACAGTGAACACTGAAGCTTTCTTT.

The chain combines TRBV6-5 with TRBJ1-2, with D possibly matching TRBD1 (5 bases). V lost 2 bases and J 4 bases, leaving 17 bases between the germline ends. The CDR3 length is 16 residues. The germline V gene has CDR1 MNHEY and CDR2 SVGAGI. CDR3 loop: CASSYTPLGLLYGYTF. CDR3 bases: TGTGCCAGCAGTTACACCCCCTTGGGGCTGCTCTATGGCTACACCTTC.

The chain's CDR3 is CASTLTNAGYGYTF. The CDR3 DNA sequence: TGTGCCAGCACCCTAACCAACGCAGGCTATGGCTACACCTTC. The chain is built from TRBV6-6 and TRBJ1-2; D is unclear. The CDR3 runs to 14 residues. V was pared by 7 bases and J by 4 bases, with 16 bases between. Germline V CDR1 and CDR2: MNHNY, SVGAGI (reference sequence).

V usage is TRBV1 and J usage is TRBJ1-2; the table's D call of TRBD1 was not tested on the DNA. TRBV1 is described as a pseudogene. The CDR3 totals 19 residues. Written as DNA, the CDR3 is TGCACCAGCAGCCAAGATAAGGGCGACAGGGGGAGAGCTAACTATGGCTACACCTTC. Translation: CTSSQDKGDRGRANYGYTF.

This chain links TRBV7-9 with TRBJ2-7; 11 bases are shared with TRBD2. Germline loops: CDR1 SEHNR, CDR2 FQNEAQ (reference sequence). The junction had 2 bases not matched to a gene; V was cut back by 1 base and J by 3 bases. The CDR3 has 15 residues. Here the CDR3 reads CASSLGTSGFYEQYF. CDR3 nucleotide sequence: TGTGCCAGCAGCTTAGGGACTAGCGGGTTCTACGAGCAGTACTTC.

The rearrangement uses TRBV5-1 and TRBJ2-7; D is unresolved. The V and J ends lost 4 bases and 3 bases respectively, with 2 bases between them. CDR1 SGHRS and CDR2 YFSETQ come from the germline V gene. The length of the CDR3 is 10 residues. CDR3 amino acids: CASSLYEQYF. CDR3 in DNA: TGCGCCAGCAGCCTCTACGAGCAGTACTTC. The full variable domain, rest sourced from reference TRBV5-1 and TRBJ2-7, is KAGVTQTPRYLIKTRGQQVTLSCSPISGHRSVSWYQQTPGQGLQFLFEYFSETQRNKGNFPGRFSGRQFSNSRSEMNVSTLELGDSALYLCASSLYEQYFGPGTRLTVT.

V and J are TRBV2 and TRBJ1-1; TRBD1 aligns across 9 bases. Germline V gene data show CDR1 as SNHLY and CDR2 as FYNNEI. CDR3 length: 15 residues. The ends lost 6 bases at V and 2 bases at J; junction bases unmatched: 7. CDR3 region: CASRSRTGVNTEAFF. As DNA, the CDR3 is TGTGCCAGCAGGTCTAGGACAGGGGTTAACACTGAAGCTTTCTTT.

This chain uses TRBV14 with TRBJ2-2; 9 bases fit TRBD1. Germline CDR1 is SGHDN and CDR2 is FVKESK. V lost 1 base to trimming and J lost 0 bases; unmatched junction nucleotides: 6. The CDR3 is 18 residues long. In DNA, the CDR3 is TGTGCCAGCAGCCAAGGGGACAGGGACCTTACGAACACCGGGGAGCTGTTTTTT. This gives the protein CASSQGDRDLTNTGELFF.

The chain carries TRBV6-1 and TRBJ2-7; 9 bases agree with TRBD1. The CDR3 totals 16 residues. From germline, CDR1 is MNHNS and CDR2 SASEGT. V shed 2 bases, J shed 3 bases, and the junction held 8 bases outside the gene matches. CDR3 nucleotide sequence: TGTGCCAGCAGTGAAAGCGGGACAGGGACCAACTACGAGCAGTACTTC. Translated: CASSESGTGTNYEQYF.

The CDR3 region is CASKGQGAGELFF. The CDR3 DNA follows: TGTGCCAGCAAGGGACAGGGGGCCGGGGAGCTGTTTTTT. V and J are TRBV2 and TRBJ2-2, with 11 bases lining up with TRBD1. The J segment lost 6 bases and the V segment lost 7 bases, leaving 1 base of the junction unmatched. The CDR3 consists of 13 residues. Germline V gives CDR1 SNHLY, CDR2 FYNNEI.